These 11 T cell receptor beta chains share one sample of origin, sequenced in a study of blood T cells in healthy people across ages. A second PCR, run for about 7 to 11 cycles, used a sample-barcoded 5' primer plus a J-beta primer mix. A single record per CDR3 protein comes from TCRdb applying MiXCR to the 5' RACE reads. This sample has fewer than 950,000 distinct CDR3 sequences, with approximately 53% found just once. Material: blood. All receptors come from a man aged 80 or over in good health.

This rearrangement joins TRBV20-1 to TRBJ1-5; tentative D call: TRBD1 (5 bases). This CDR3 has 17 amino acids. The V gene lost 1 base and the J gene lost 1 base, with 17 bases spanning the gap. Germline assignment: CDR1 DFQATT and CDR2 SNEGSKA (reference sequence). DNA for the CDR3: TGCAGTGCTAGAGTACCCCAGGGATCTAGGAGCAATCAGCCCCAGCATTTT. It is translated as CSARVPQGSRSNQPQHF.

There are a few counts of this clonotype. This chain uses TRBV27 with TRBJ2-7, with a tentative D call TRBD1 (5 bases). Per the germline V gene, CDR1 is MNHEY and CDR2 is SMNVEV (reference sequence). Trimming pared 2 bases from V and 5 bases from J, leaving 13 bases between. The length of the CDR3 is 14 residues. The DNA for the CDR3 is TGTGCCAGCAGTTTACTAGGGGTCCTAAACGAGCAGTACTTC. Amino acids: CASSLLGVLNEQYF.

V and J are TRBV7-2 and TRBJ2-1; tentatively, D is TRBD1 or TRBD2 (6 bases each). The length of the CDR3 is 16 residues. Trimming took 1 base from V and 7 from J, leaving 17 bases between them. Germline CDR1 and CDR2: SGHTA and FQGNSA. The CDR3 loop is CASSLETTGRTNEQFF. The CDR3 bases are TGTGCCAGCAGCTTAGAGACAACAGGGAGGACGAATGAGCAGTTCTTC.

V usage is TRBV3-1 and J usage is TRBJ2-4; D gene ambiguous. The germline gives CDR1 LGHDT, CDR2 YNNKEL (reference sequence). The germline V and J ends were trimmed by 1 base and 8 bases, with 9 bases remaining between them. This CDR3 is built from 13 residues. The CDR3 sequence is CASSQVRKDIQYF. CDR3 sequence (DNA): TGTGCCAGCAGCCAAGTTCGGAAAGACATTCAGTACTTC.

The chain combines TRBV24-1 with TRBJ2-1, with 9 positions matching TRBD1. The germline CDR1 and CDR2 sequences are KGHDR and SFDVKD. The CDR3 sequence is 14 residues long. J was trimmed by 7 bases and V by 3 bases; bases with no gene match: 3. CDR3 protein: CATSDPGTGNEQFF. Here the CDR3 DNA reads TGTGCCACCAGTGATCCCGGGACAGGGAATGAGCAGTTCTTC.

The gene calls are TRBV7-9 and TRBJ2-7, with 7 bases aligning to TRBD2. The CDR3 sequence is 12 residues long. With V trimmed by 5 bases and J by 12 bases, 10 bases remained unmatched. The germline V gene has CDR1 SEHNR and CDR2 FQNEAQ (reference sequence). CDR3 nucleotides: TGTGCCAGCAGCGAATGGCTAGCGGTCATGTACTTC. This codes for CASSEWLAVMYF.

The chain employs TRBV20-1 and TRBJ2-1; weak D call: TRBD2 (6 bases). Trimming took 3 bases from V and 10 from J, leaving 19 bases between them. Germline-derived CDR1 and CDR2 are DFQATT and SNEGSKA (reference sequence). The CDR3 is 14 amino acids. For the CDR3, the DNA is TGCAGTGCTAGGCCACCGGGACTTCCTGAAGAGCAGTTCTTC. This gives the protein CSARPPGLPEEQFF.

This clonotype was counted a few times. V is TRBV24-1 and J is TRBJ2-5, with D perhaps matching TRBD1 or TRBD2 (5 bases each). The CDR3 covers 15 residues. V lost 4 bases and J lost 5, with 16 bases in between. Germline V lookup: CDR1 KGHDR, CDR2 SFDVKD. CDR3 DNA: TGTGCCACCAGTGAACCGGGTCGCTGGGGGGAGACCCAGTACTTC. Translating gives CATSEPGRWGETQYF.

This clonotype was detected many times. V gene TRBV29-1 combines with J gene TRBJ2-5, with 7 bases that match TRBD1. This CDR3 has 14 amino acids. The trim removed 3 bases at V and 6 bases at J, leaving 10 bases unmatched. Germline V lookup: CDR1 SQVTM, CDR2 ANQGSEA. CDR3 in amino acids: CSVDLGTVAKTQYF. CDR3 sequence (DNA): TGCAGCGTTGACCTTGGGACAGTCGCGAAGACCCAGTACTTC.

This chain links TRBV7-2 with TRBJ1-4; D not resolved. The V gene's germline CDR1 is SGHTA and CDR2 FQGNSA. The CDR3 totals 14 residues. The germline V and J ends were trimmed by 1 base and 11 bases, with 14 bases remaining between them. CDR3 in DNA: TGTGCCAGCAGCTTAGTGGTCCCCGCGGGCAAACTGTTTTTT. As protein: CASSLVVPAGKLFF.

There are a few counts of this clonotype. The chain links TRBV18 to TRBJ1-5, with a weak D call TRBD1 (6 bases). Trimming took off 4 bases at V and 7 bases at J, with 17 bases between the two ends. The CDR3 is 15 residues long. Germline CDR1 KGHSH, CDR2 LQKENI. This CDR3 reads CASSQWTADGQPQHF. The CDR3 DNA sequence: TGTGCCAGCTCACAGTGGACAGCCGACGGCCAGCCCCAGCATTTT.